The entry below describes one T cell receptor (beta chain). These data are taken from a study of blood T cell repertoires in COVID-19. Across the whole study: Both acute and convalescent COVID-19 samples were obtained from the United States, Italy and Spain.

Sequencing used immunoSEQ multiplex PCR; TCRdb keeps in-frame clones, though not all of them. The data contain about 120,000 clones, more than 70% of them seen just once; the ten biggest clones take up roughly 7.9%. Germline lookup yields CDR1 SGHKS and CDR2 YYEKEE (reference sequence). The CDR3 runs to 17 residues. V was clipped by 0 bases and J by 9 bases; unmatched bases: 9. V usage is TRBV5-5 and J usage is TRBJ2-1, with TRBD2 matching over 13 bases. Sequencing was carried out using peripheral blood. The sequence derives from a human donor in a cohort sampled during active COVID-19. The CDR3 coding sequence is TGTGCCAGCAGCTTGGCCCCAGGACTAGCGGGAGCACTTGAGCAGTTCTTC. Its translation is CASSLAPGLAGALEQFF. The full variable domain, in which reference TRBV5-5 and TRBJ2-1 provide the parts outside the CDR3, is DAGVTQSPTHLIKTRGQQVTLRCSPISGHKSVSWYQQVLGQGPQFIFQYYEKEERGRGNFPDRFSARQFPNYSSELNVNALLLGDSALYLCASSLAPGLAGALEQFFGPGTRLTVL.